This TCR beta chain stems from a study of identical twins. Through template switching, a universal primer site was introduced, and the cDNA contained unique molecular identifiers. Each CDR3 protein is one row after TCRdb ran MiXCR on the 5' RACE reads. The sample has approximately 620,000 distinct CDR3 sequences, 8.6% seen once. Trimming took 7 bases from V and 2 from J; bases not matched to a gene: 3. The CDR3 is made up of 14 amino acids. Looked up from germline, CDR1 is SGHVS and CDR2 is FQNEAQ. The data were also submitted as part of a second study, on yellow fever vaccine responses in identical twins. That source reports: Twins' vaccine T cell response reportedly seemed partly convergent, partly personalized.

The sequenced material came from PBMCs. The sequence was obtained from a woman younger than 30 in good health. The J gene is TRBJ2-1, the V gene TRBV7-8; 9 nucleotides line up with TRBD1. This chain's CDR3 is CASTDRGTYNEQFF. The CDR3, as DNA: TGTGCCAGCACCGACAGGGGGACCTACAATGAGCAGTTCTTC.